The 15 T cell receptor beta chains below come from one sample, sequenced in a study of regulatory T cells. Study-wide findings and caveats: In CD3G-deficient patients, conventional CD4+ T cells were enriched for hydrophobic CDR3 residues at positions 6 and 7.

Amplification used 52 TRBV primers and 13 TRBJ primers. Profiling relied on immunoSEQ multiplex PCR, and the TCRdb table lists in-frame clones only, not all of them. Of almost 30,000 clones listed, around 90% were seen once; the top ten hold roughly 1.6%. No cognate antigen is known for these TCRs. The specimen sequenced was conventional CD4+ T cells sorted from blood. The receptors derive from a person aged 18 to 30 with CD3G deficiency.

The J gene is TRBJ2-3, the V gene TRBV28; tentatively, D is TRBD1 or TRBD2 (5 bases each). V was cut by 2 bases and J by 6 bases, with 18 bases left in between. The CDR3 has 16 amino acids. In germline, CDR1 is MDHEN, CDR2 SYDVKM. The CDR3 DNA reads as TGTGCCAGCAGTTTAACAATGCACCCCAGGGAGGATACGCAGTATTTT. Protein sequence: CASSLTMHPREDTQYF. The full variable domain, in which reference TRBV28 and TRBJ2-3 provide the parts outside the CDR3, is DVKVTQSSRYLVKRTGEKVFLECVQDMDHENMFWYRQDPGLGLRLIYFSYDVKMKEKGDIPEGYSVSREKKERFSLILESASTNQTSMYLCASSLTMHPREDTQYFGPGTRLTVL.

This chain uses TRBV27 with TRBJ2-2; 7 bases are shared with TRBD2. Looked up from germline, CDR1 is MNHEY and CDR2 is SMNVEV (reference sequence). The CDR3 extends over 16 amino acids. Germline trimming cut 6 bases from V and 4 bases from J; bases unmatched to any gene: 11. CDR3 residues: CASSLRAGVGTGELFF. The CDR3 DNA reads as TGTGCCAGCAGCCTTAGGGCGGGAGTGGGCACCGGGGAGCTGTTTTTT.

The table lists this clone with a count of one. V is TRBV19 and J is TRBJ2-2, with D unclear. The CDR3 has 13 amino acids. Germline-derived CDR1 and CDR2 are LNHDA and SQIVND (reference sequence). The V end lost 6 bases, the J end lost 7 bases, and 12 bases lay between the germline ends. CDR3 residues: CASSGSENGELFF. The DNA of the CDR3 is TGTGCCAGTAGCGGGTCAGAAAACGGGGAGCTGTTTTTT.

The rearrangement joins TRBV6-6 to TRBJ1-2; unclear D gene. The CDR3 has 13 residues. The germline V and J ends were trimmed by 5 bases and 4 bases, with 11 bases remaining between them. From germline, CDR1 is MNHNY and CDR2 SVGAGI (reference sequence). The CDR3 reads CASSPGKAYGYTF. The DNA for the CDR3 is TGTGCCAGCAGTCCCGGGAAGGCCTATGGCTACACCTTC.

V is TRBV7-9 and J is TRBJ1-4; D not resolved. V was clipped by 5 bases and J by 8 bases, with 18 bases between them. The length of the CDR3 is 15 residues. The V gene's germline CDR1 is SEHNR and CDR2 FQNEAQ (reference sequence). The chain's CDR3 is CASSAGGGPGEKLFF. In nucleotides, the CDR3 is TGTGCCAGCAGCGCCGGAGGCGGGCCGGGAGAAAAACTGTTTTTT.

The chain uses TRBV18 and TRBJ2-2; D remains unclear. There are 13 residues in the CDR3. CDR1 is KGHSH, CDR2 LQKENI, per germline. Trimming took off 8 bases at V and 5 bases at J, with 12 bases between the two ends. The CDR3 sequence: CASTRGGTGELFF. Written as DNA, the CDR3 is TGTGCCAGCACACGAGGTGGGACCGGGGAGCTGTTTTTT.

The rearrangement links TRBV28 to TRBJ2-1; 9 bases match TRBD2. The CDR3 is 15 amino acids. V lost 5 bases to trimming and J lost 7 bases; unmatched junction nucleotides: 9. The germline gives CDR1 MDHEN, CDR2 SYDVKM. DNA for the CDR3: TGTGCCAGCAGTATACGCGGGAGGGCCTGGAATGAGCAGTTCTTC. Its translation is CASSIRGRAWNEQFF.

DNA of the CDR3: TGTGCCAGCAGTCAGGGGGGAAACGAGGCCAAAAACATTCAGTACTTC. Protein product: CASSQGGNEAKNIQYF. The chain employs TRBV6-6 and TRBJ2-4; maybe TRBD1 (7 bases). CDR1 and CDR2 (germline): MNHNY, SVGAGI (reference sequence). The CDR3 runs 16 residues. The germline V and J ends were trimmed by 5 bases and 1 base, with 15 bases remaining between them.

This clone was counted once. CDR3 region: CAWGYRDPHYNEQFF. DNA of the CDR3: TGTGCCTGGGGCTACAGGGACCCCCATTACAATGAGCAGTTCTTC. The chain combines TRBV30 with TRBJ2-1; TRBD1 is a possible D gene (6 bases). CDR1 is GTSNPN and CDR2 is SVGIG in the germline V gene (reference sequence). The CDR3 loop spans 15 amino acids. V was trimmed by 5 bases and J by 4 bases, leaving 18 bases between them. The full variable domain, completed using reference TRBV30 and TRBJ2-1, is SQTIHQWPATLVQPVGSPLSLECTVEGTSNPNLYWYRQAAGRGLQLLFYSVGIGQISSEVPQNLSASRPQDRQFILSSKKLLLSDSGFYLCAWGYRDPHYNEQFFGPGTRLTVL.

J is TRBJ2-7 and V is TRBV20-1; no clear D. Trimming removed 6 bases at V and 6 bases at J, with 12 bases between. Germline V CDR1 and CDR2: DFQATT, SNEGSKA (reference sequence). CDR3 length equals 11 residues. CDR3 loop: CSAGGTSEQYF. The DNA of the CDR3 is TGCAGTGCCGGCGGCACGAGCGAGCAGTACTTC.

The genes are TRBV10-3 and TRBJ2-4; D may be TRBD2 (5 bases). The CDR3 is 12 residues long. Trimming shortened V by 10 bases and J by 10 bases, and 17 bases separated the two germline ends. From germline, CDR1 is ENHRY and CDR2 SYGVKD. CDR3 sequence: CATSREAVIQYF. The CDR3 nucleotides are TGTGCCACCTCCCGGGAAGCGGTTATTCAGTACTTC.

The CDR3 spells CASSLGVAGAGNEQFF. The CDR3 region has the DNA TGTGCCAGCAGCTTAGGAGTAGCGGGAGCTGGGAATGAGCAGTTCTTC. The genes are TRBV7-9 and TRBJ2-1; 9 bases align to TRBD2. Germline CDR1 reads SEHNR; CDR2 reads FQNEAQ (reference sequence). J lost 7 bases, V lost 1 base, and 8 bases had no gene match. CDR3 length equals 16 residues.

The chain combines TRBV12-5 with TRBJ2-7; 7 bases agree with TRBD2. The CDR3 has 18 residues. Germline V gene sequence: CDR1 LGHNT, CDR2 FRNRAP. V shed 0 bases and J 4 bases; nucleotides not matched to a gene: 15. In DNA, the CDR3 is TGTGCTAGTGGTTTGGTAGGGTCCCTGGGGGAGGGCGGGTACGAGCAGTACTTC. The encoded protein is CASGLVGSLGEGGYEQYF.

This rearrangement joins TRBV10-3 to TRBJ2-3; D may match TRBD1 or TRBD2 (5 bases each). The V end was cut by 0 bases, the J end by 6 bases, with 7 bases between. Germline CDR1 reads ENHRY; CDR2 reads SYGVKD. This CDR3 region has 13 residues. The CDR3 sequence is CAISESWGDTQYF. DNA for the CDR3: TGTGCCATCAGTGAGTCGTGGGGGGATACGCAGTATTTT.

The J gene is TRBJ2-3, the V gene TRBV19, with D unresolved. Trimming shortened V by 5 bases and J by 3 bases, and 15 bases separated the two germline ends. Germline loops: CDR1 LNHDA, CDR2 SQIVND (reference sequence). The CDR3 extends over 15 amino acids. The CDR3 region has the DNA TGTGCCAGTAGTCCGGGCCCGCGAGGAACAGATACGCAGTATTTT. Its translation: CASSPGPRGTDTQYF.